The 5 T cell receptor beta chains presented below share a single source sample, sequenced in a study of T cells expressing NK-cell markers. From its re-call of the 5' RACE reads, TCRdb lists each CDR3 protein once, without DNA. The repertoire table contains a few hundred thousand distinct CDR3 sequences. Specimen: blood T cells: a sorted CD56 or NKG2C T cell subset, CD4+ or CD8+ T cells, or bulk PBMC T cells (not recorded which). Receptor source: a man between 18 and 29 years old in good health.

The rearrangement joins TRBV7-8 to TRBJ2-7; lacking DNA, the TRBD1 call made by TCRdb goes unchecked. Germline CDR1 is SGHVS and CDR2 is FQNEAQ. CDR3 length: 16 amino acids. The chain's CDR3 is CASSLGTGGASYEQYF.

The CDR3 here is CASSPQGQGGNQPQHF. V and J are TRBV18 and TRBJ1-5; the D call of TRBD1 rests on TCRdb alone, since no DNA is present to check it. Germline V gene data show CDR1 as KGHSH and CDR2 as LQKENI. CDR3 length: 16 residues.

V is TRBV20-1 and J is TRBJ2-1; as DNA is missing, the TRBD1 call by TCRdb cannot be tested. This CDR3 is 14 amino acids long. CDR1 and CDR2 (germline): DFQATT, SNEGSKA (reference sequence). The CDR3 protein is CSATQGPTYNEQFF.

V gene TRBV7-8 combines with J gene TRBJ2-1. The CDR3 extends over 14 amino acids. Germline V gives CDR1 SGHVS, CDR2 FQNEAQ. This CDR3 reads CASSLFRRNNEQFF.

The gene calls are TRBV20-1 and TRBJ2-7. Germline assignment: CDR1 DFQATT and CDR2 SNEGSKA (reference sequence). The CDR3 loop spans 14 amino acids. The CDR3 reads CSAQTLQVAYEQYF.